This T cell receptor beta chain was documented in a study of Ad26.COV2.S vaccination and SARS-CoV-2 variants (dated by TCRdb to about 2021). For the wider study: Donors in the vaccine arm were drawn from COV1001, a multicentre, randomized, double-blind, placebo-controlled phase I-IIa trial testing Ad26.COV2.S in healthy adults. Ad26.COV2.S was given intramuscularly at 5x10^10 or 1x10^11 viral particles, as a single shot or as two shots 56 days apart. Sequencing of the TCRbeta repertoire served to evaluate the specificity and breadth of SARS-CoV-2-reactive T cell receptors following Ad26.COV2.S vaccination. A total of around 32 samples were included in the TCR-sequenced set, comprising around 19 Ad26.COV2.S vaccine recipients, 5 placebo recipients and 8 SARS-CoV-2 convalescent individuals. Trial participants were randomized into five groups of five, in which low-dose or high-dose Ad26.COV2.S was given once or twice, or placebo was given on both occasions. Investigators remained blinded to trial group allocation during experiments and outcome assessment. The paper's findings and limits, for the study overall: It was noted by the authors that total T cell responses may have been underestimated by the TCR breadth and depth analyses. Comparable non-spike TCR breadth was observed between vaccine and placebo recipients, consistent with only spike being contained in the vaccine. After vaccination, substantial breadth of spike-specific CD8+ and CD4+ T cell responses was reported. The study lacked the statistical power to compare responses across vaccine doses or regimens. Compared with placebo recipients, Ad26.COV2.S recipients showed higher spike-specific TCR breadth (P = 0.0014).

For CDR1 and CDR2, the germline V gene lists LGHNA and YSLEER. Inclusive of the bounding cysteine and phenylalanine, the CDR3 is 13 residues long. The kept DNA is CDR3 alone, 39 bases in frame from the first base. V is cut by 0 bases and J by 6 bases, and the space between the germline ends is 7 bases. The sample's treatment or condition label, decoded: some 20 received Ad26.COV2.S at low or high dose, single or two shots; several received placebo; per-sample allocation not given. Repertoires of vaccine and placebo recipients were sequenced from samples taken on day 63 after the first injection. Cohort 1b enrolled roughly 25 adults aged 18-55 years at a single site in Boston, USA, between 29 July and 7 August 2020. Ad26.COV2.S consisted of a replication-incompetent adenovirus type 26 vector by which a prefusion-stabilized SARS-CoV-2 spike protein from the original Wuhan strain was expressed. The sample holds one count of this clone. Which antigen it targets is not known. Nothing much larger sits one base from this clone, and base qualities are not available.

The immunoSEQ Assay was the method used to sequence TCRbeta CDR3 regions. After extraction, genomic DNA underwent amplification by bias-controlled multiplex PCR, followed by high-throughput sequencing. Under the source paper's analysis protocol: Collapsing and filtering of sequences were performed to quantify the absolute abundance of each unique TCRbeta CDR3 region. T cell fraction was estimated by normalization of TCRbeta template counts to usable DNA, with usable DNA being measured through amplification of reference genes present in all nucleated cells. Repertoire TCRs were annotated as SARS-CoV-2-specific when V gene, CDR3 amino acid sequence and J gene were exactly matched to a known reactive TCR set. MIRA supplied the reference SARS-CoV-2 TCR set, which was filtered for enrichment in COVID-19-positive ImmuneCODE repertoires so that public or cross-reactive TCRs were removed. Drawing on the MIRA antigens, annotated TCRs were analysed further at the level of specific ORF or position within ORF. Breadth was defined as the number of annotated unique rearrangements divided by the total number of unique productive rearrangements, and depth was defined as the summed frequency of the annotated unique rearrangements. TCR breadth was compared between groups using two-sided Wilcoxon rank-sum tests. The source is immuneACCESS, and TCRdb retained only in-frame sequences with V and J called. Part of the clones is not carried over; for the studies checked, unresolved V genes explain less than half of this, and the remainder is unexplained. V, J and clone size are those of that table, while D and trimming were read from the DNA. This sample gives roughly 500,000 clones in total; 75% to 90% of them show up just once. Of the sample, about 2.5% is held by the ten largest clones.

This TCR derives from a person aged 18-60 years who received the Ad26.COV2.S COVID-19 vaccine or a placebo. Recombination connected TRBV4-3 to TRBJ2-3; a weak D assignment points to TRBD1 (6 bases agree). Here the sequenced sample was peripheral blood, taken in a trial of Ad26.COV2.S vaccine versus placebo. The nucleotide sequence reads as follows: TGCGCCAGCAGCCAAGAGGGGGCGGATACGCAGTATTTT. Its protein reads: CASSQEGADTQYF.